One and the same sample provided the 25 T cell receptor beta chains below, sequenced in a study of T cell changes during pregnancy in multiple sclerosis. Assay used: immunoSEQ multiplex PCR; TCRdb lists only in-frame clones, some missing. The sample holds tens of thousands of clones; roughly 91% are singletons and the top ten take 5.5% to 6%. Sample: CD8+ T cells from peripheral blood mononuclear cells, taken after pregnancy. Source of these receptors: a female donor in good health, enrolled as a control in a pregnancy study.

V gene TRBV10-2 combines with J gene TRBJ2-7, with 7 bases matching TRBD1. Unmatched junction bases numbered 11, after V lost 6 bases and J lost 0 bases. Germline CDR1 and CDR2: WSHSY and SAAADI. This CDR3 spans 16 amino acids. The CDR3 sequence is CASSLRGGQASYEQYF. The CDR3 DNA reads TGCGCCAGCAGCCTGAGAGGAGGACAGGCCTCCTACGAGCAGTACTTC.

The gene calls are TRBV28 and TRBJ1-1, with TRBD1 matching over 9 bases. Germline values: CDR1 MDHEN, CDR2 SYDVKM. CDR3 length: 16 residues. J lost 1 base, V lost 7 bases, and 10 bases had no gene match. The DNA of the CDR3 is TGTGCCAGCACCTTACCGGGGGACAGGGCGAACACTGAAGCTTTCTTT. Translated, it gives CASTLPGDRANTEAFF.

The chain employs TRBV9 and TRBJ2-2; D possibly corresponds to TRBD1 (6 bases). Germline CDR1 SGDLS, CDR2 YYNGEE. The CDR3 sequence is 14 residues long. V gave up 0 bases and J gave up 7 bases, with 10 bases separating them. The CDR3 nucleotides read TGTGCCAGCAGCGTAGACAGGGCCAACGGGGAGCTGTTTTTT. This sequence encodes CASSVDRANGELFF.

About this clone: Other DNA sequences in this sample translate to the same CDR3. This chain joins TRBV7-9 and TRBJ1-1; tentatively, D is TRBD1 (6 bases). Deletions cut 3 bases from V and 1 base from J, with 6 bases between. The CDR3 consists of 13 residues. Germline loops: CDR1 SEHNR, CDR2 FQNEAQ (reference sequence). CDR3 DNA sequence: TGTGCCAGCAGCTTGGGGGCGAACACTGAAGCTTTCTTT. This gives the protein CASSLGANTEAFF.

The chain joins TRBV7-3 to TRBJ2-5; 11 nucleotides match TRBD2. CDR3 size: 18 residues. Trimming cost V 0 bases and J 1 base; bases outside gene matches: 7. Per germline, CDR1 SGHTA and CDR2 FQGTGA. Here the CDR3 reads CASSLTCLAGGCQETQYF. DNA of the CDR3: TGTGCCAGCAGCTTAACGTGCCTAGCGGGGGGATGCCAAGAGACCCAGTACTTC.

The chain links TRBV9 to TRBJ2-2, with no clear D. Trimming removed 0 bases at V and 6 bases at J, with 6 bases between. Looked up from germline, CDR1 is SGDLS and CDR2 is YYNGEE. The CDR3 covers 13 residues. The CDR3 DNA reads as TGTGCCAGCAGCGTAGAGAGTCCCGGGGAGCTGTTTTTT. It translates to CASSVESPGELFF.

Note on this clone: The junction departs from germline at one end; a sequencing error may be responsible. This chain links TRBV7-7 with TRBJ2-1; 8 bases are a match to TRBD1. The CDR3 runs to 14 residues. Germline V CDR1 and CDR2: SSHAT, FNYEAQ (reference sequence). CDR3 protein: CASSPDRGNNEQFF. Written as DNA, the CDR3 is TGTGCTAGCAGCCCCGACAGGGGTAACAATGAGCAGTTCTTC.

The chain uses TRBV5-6 and TRBJ1-1; the D is unclear. The CDR3 totals 11 residues. V was shortened by 4 bases and J by 7 bases, with 8 bases between the two germline ends. The V gene's germline CDR1 is SGHDT and CDR2 YYEEEE. Here the CDR3 DNA reads TGTGCCAGCAGCCTAGGTGGTGAAGCTTTCTTT. Translating gives CASSLGGEAFF.

The chain combines TRBV4-3 with TRBJ2-2; a weak D match, TRBD2 (6 bases). Germline V gives CDR1 LGHNA, CDR2 YSLEER. The V and J ends lost 0 bases and 5 bases respectively, with 13 bases between them. The CDR3 runs 16 residues. CDR3 in DNA: TGCGCCAGCAGCCAAGACGGAGGGCTGAGGACCGGGGAGCTGTTTTTT. This translates into CASSQDGGLRTGELFF.

The gene calls are TRBV30 and TRBJ2-3; 8 nucleotides match TRBD2. The V gene end was trimmed by 7 bases and the J gene end by 6 bases; junction bases not matched to a gene: 9. The CDR3 is 13 residues long. Germline CDR1 is GTSNPN and CDR2 is SVGIG (reference sequence). CDR3 in amino acids: CAFCAGGGDTQYF. The CDR3 bases are TGTGCCTTTTGTGCTGGCGGGGGGGATACGCAGTATTTT.

The chain recombines TRBV27 with TRBJ2-1; TRBD1 aligns across 7 bases. V dropped 5 bases and J dropped 9; count of bases not matched to a gene: 4. The CDR3 totals 12 residues. Per germline, CDR1 MNHEY and CDR2 SMNVEV (reference sequence). The CDR3 DNA sequence: TGTGCCAGCAGTCCTTACAGGGGTGAGCAGTTCTTC. It yields the protein CASSPYRGEQFF.

This clone occurred a few times. The junction departs from germline at one end; a sequencing error may be responsible. The J gene is TRBJ1-5, the V gene TRBV7-7; D gene ambiguous. The CDR3 contains 15 residues. CDR1 is SSHAT, CDR2 FNYEAQ, per germline (reference sequence). The CDR3: CASSLMPENNQPQHF. The DNA for the CDR3 is TGTGCTAGCAGCCTTATGCCGGAGAACAATCAGCCCCAGCATTTT.

The chain joins TRBV13 to TRBJ1-1, with 7 nucleotides matching TRBD1. The CDR3 is 14 amino acids. Germline loops: CDR1 PRHDT, CDR2 FYEKMQ (reference sequence). Trimming at V came to 4 bases and at J to 6 bases, leaving 8 bases not matched to a gene. CDR3 sequence: CASSSPITGAEAFF. In DNA form, the CDR3 reads TGTGCCAGCAGCTCACCCATAACAGGGGCTGAAGCTTTCTTT.

V gene TRBV14 combines with J gene TRBJ2-3; 7 positions match TRBD2. V trimming: 0 bases; J trimming: 3 bases; junction bases outside the gene matches: 6. Germline CDR1 reads SGHDN; CDR2 reads FVKESK. The CDR3 length is 16 residues. The CDR3 nucleotides read TGTGCCAGCAGCCAAGATGGACTAGTTTGGACAGATACGCAGTATTTT. Translating it yields CASSQDGLVWTDTQYF.

J is TRBJ2-2 and V is TRBV5-1, with 12 nucleotides matching TRBD2. Germline CDR1 and CDR2: SGHRS and YFSETQ. This CDR3 has 16 amino acids. Trimming cost V 3 bases and J 6 bases; bases outside gene matches: 6. Here the CDR3 reads CASSSSGTSGSGELFF. The CDR3, as DNA: TGCGCCAGCAGCTCCTCCGGGACTAGCGGGTCCGGGGAGCTGTTTTTT.

This chain joins TRBV30 and TRBJ1-1; D uncertain. Germline-derived CDR1 and CDR2 are GTSNPN and SVGIG (reference sequence). V lost 0 bases and J lost 6, with 8 bases in between. The CDR3 runs to 12 residues. The CDR3 sequence is CAWSVNQAEAFF. CDR3 nucleotide sequence: TGTGCCTGGAGTGTAAATCAGGCTGAAGCTTTCTTT. The full variable domain, in which reference TRBV30 and TRBJ1-1 provide the parts outside the CDR3, is SQTIHQWPATLVQPVGSPLSLECTVEGTSNPNLYWYRQAAGRGLQLLFYSVGIGQISSEVPQNLSASRPQDRQFILSSKKLLLSDSGFYLCAWSVNQAEAFFGQGTRLTVV.

The gene calls are TRBV10-3 and TRBJ1-5, with D unclear. CDR1 and CDR2 from the germline V gene are ENHRY and SYGVKD. The CDR3 extends over 13 amino acids. The CDR3 reads CARETDSNQPQHF. The DNA for the CDR3 is TGTGCGAGGGAGACCGATAGCAATCAGCCCCAGCATTTT.

This chain links TRBV12-5 with TRBJ1-2; 7 bases map to TRBD1. The CDR3 totals 14 residues. V lost 9 bases and J lost 3; bases outside the gene matches: 10. Germline CDR1 is LGHNT and CDR2 is FRNRAP. CDR3 bases: TGTGCTAGGGGCAACTCCGGGACAGACTATGGCTACACCTTC. Translation gives CARGNSGTDYGYTF.

The chain employs TRBV6-5 and TRBJ1-1; a weak D match, TRBD1 (6 bases). V lost 6 bases and J lost 8, with 22 bases in between. CDR3 length equals 15 residues. Germline CDR1 is MNHEY and CDR2 is SVGAGI. The CDR3 sequence is CASSQDLQGGREAFF. The CDR3 DNA reads TGTGCCAGCAGCCAGGACCTACAGGGAGGGAGGGAAGCTTTCTTT.

On this clone: One end of the junction does not line up with germline, which may come from a read error. V is TRBV7-7 and J is TRBJ2-4; 10 bases match TRBD2. The CDR3 is 20 amino acids. Germline CDR1 reads SSHAT; CDR2 reads FNYEAQ (reference sequence). CDR3 nucleotides: TGTGCTAGCAGCACCCCCAGGCTTCATAGCGGGGGGCTAGCCAAAAACATTCAGTACTTC. Translation: CASSTPRLHSGGLAKNIQYF.

The chain is built from TRBV7-9 and TRBJ2-7, with TRBD1 identical over 9 bases. Germline CDR1 reads SEHNR; CDR2 reads FQNEAQ (reference sequence). V shed 5 bases, J shed 3 bases, and the junction held 8 bases outside the gene matches. This CDR3 has 15 residues. This chain's CDR3 is CASSRPGTGNYEQYF. The CDR3 region has the DNA TGTGCCAGCAGCCGACCCGGGACAGGGAACTACGAGCAGTACTTC.

The chain links TRBV7-9 to TRBJ1-2, with 7 bases fitting TRBD1. J lost 5 bases, V lost 6 bases, and 6 bases had no gene match. There are 13 residues in the CDR3. The germline V gene encodes CDR1 SEHNR and CDR2 FQNEAQ (reference sequence). The CDR3 coding sequence is TGTGCCAGCAGACCCGGACAGGCTTATGGCTACACCTTC. Translating gives CASRPGQAYGYTF.

This chain connects TRBV7-9 to TRBJ1-5; 8 positions match TRBD1. After removal of 8 bases from V and 8 bases from J, the junction contained 8 bases not matched to a gene. CDR3 length: 13 amino acids. CDR1 and CDR2 from the germline V gene are SEHNR and FQNEAQ (reference sequence). The CDR3 nucleotides are TGTGCCAGCTCAGGGGACAGGTCAGAGCCCCAGCATTTT. Its translation is CASSGDRSEPQHF.

J is TRBJ1-1 and V is TRBV30; tentatively, D is TRBD1 (6 bases). The CDR3 has 12 amino acids. V was cut by 8 bases and J by 11 bases, with 21 bases left in between. Germline CDR1 and CDR2: GTSNPN and SVGIG (reference sequence). The CDR3 protein is CARPPTGVGAFF. In nucleotides, the CDR3 is TGTGCCCGGCCACCGACAGGCGTGGGGGCTTTCTTT. Full variable domain (rest looked up from reference TRBV30 and TRBJ1-1): SQTIHQWPATLVQPVGSPLSLECTVEGTSNPNLYWYRQAAGRGLQLLFYSVGIGQISSEVPQNLSASRPQDRQFILSSKKLLLSDSGFYLCARPPTGVGAFFGQGTRLTVV.

V and J are TRBV5-1 and TRBJ1-2; D perhaps matches TRBD1 (6 bases). This CDR3 comprises 18 residues. Between the trimmed V and J ends, which lost 4 bases and 0 bases, there was a span of 22 bases. The germline V gene encodes CDR1 SGHRS and CDR2 YFSETQ. The CDR3 DNA reads as TGCGCCAGCAGCACCGGGACATTCGCGGAAGCAGCTAACTATGGCTACACCTTC. Protein sequence: CASSTGTFAEAANYGYTF.